This T cell receptor (beta chain) was found in a study of T cell responses to AZD1222 COVID-19 vaccine. Produced via immunoSEQ multiplex PCR; TCRdb's table is partial and in-frame only. The sample holds around 100,000 clones, 90% seen once. The CDR3 is made up of 14 amino acids. Germline V gene lookup returns CDR1 PRHDT and CDR2 FYEKMQ (reference sequence). With 5 bases removed from V and 7 bases from J, the gap between germline ends came to 14 bases. Findings and caveats of the study: Baseline seropositivity occurred in only 5 to 7 AZD1222 recipients. Repertoire sampling occurred only after the peak T cell response. Unmutated variant regions are reportedly targeted by nearly half of spike-specific TCRs.

As for this clone: Its antigen remains unknown.

The J gene is TRBJ1-4, the V gene TRBV13; D unclear. The receptor was isolated from an adult in good health. The sequences come from peripheral blood, collected on day 0 of AZD1222 vaccination. Written as DNA, the CDR3 is TGTGCCAGCAGCGCAAGTTTGCCAGGTGAAAAACTGTTTTTT. Residues: CASSASLPGEKLFF.